The 4 T cell receptor beta chains in this list originate from one sample, sequenced in a study of blood T cell repertoires in COVID-19 (dated by TCRdb to about 2020). The library was prepared using the immunoSEQ multiplex PCR assay. TCRdb took over this immuneACCESS table, retaining in-frame rearrangements with V and J assigned. Such tables are incomplete; in checked studies, under half of the missing clones stem from an unresolved V gene, and the remainder is unexplained. The sample table holds about 170,000 clones, of which roughly 89% were seen once. Roughly 3.9% of the sample is taken by the ten largest. Sequenced material: peripheral blood. Receptors originate from a man in his late teens or twenties with active or convalescent COVID-19.

The chain links TRBV29-1 to TRBJ1-2, with 10 bases fitting TRBD1. Trimming took 6 bases from V and 7 from J; bases not matched to a gene: 8. Germline V gene sequence: CDR1 SQVTM, CDR2 ANQGSEA. This CDR3 has 13 amino acids. The CDR3 region is CSVRGTGVFGYTF. The DNA of the CDR3 is TGCAGCGTGCGGGGGACAGGGGTGTTTGGCTACACCTTC. The variable domain in full, with the rest retrieved from reference TRBV29-1 and TRBJ1-2, is SAVISQKPSRDICQRGTSLTIQCQVDSQVTMMFWYRQQPGQSLTLIATANQGSEATYESGFVIDKFPISRPNLTFSTLTVSNMSPEDSSIYLCSVRGTGVFGYTFGSGTRLTVV.

The J gene is TRBJ2-1, the V gene TRBV27; 11 bases map to TRBD2. V shed 8 bases, J shed 5 bases, and the junction held 5 bases outside the gene matches. From germline, CDR1 is MNHEY and CDR2 SMNVEV (reference sequence). The CDR3 contains 14 residues. The CDR3 here is CASVAGGPHNEQFF. Written as DNA, the CDR3 is TGTGCCAGCGTAGCGGGGGGGCCCCACAATGAGCAGTTCTTC.

The chain couples TRBV6-5 to TRBJ1-1; D is perhaps TRBD1 (6 bases). This CDR3 has 16 residues. Germline assignment: CDR1 MNHEY and CDR2 SVGAGI. Deletions cut 0 bases from V and 0 bases from J, with 11 bases between. As DNA, the CDR3 is TGTGCCAGCAGTTACTCGAATCAGGGGTTGAACACTGAAGCTTTCTTT. This translates into CASSYSNQGLNTEAFF.

V usage is TRBV6-2 or TRBV6-3 and J usage is TRBJ1-2, with D unresolved. Trimming took off 2 bases at V and 7 bases at J, with 11 bases between the two ends. Germline V gives CDR1 MNHEY, CDR2 SVGEGT. The CDR3 is 13 residues long. The CDR3 is CASSYGILAGYTF. In DNA, the CDR3 is TGTGCCAGCAGTTACGGCATCCTTGCTGGCTACACCTTC.